This TCR beta chain was recorded in a study of shared clonotypes between healthy human individuals. Broader study findings: Estimated clonotype richness was generally higher in naive than memory subsets. Around 5% of naive CD4 clonotypes were shared across a few donors.

CDR3 length equals 17 residues. V lost 2 bases and J 3 bases, leaving 17 bases between the germline ends. CDR1 SNHLY and CDR2 FYNNEI come from the germline V gene. The study drew all its donors from Caucasian adults living in Nashville, Tennessee. Worth noting for this clone: The antigen remains unidentified.

The repertoire was sequenced with immunoSEQ multiplex PCR; TCRdb's copy has only in-frame clones and lacks some. Found here are more than 1,200,000 clones, 98% of them singletons; the top ten hold about 0.34%. The sequenced material came from naive CD4+ T cells sorted from blood. The subset was: CD45RA+ positively selected. This receptor was taken from a young man in good health. This chain links TRBV2 with TRBJ1-5, with D tentatively TRBD1 (5 bases). The CDR3 region has the DNA TGTGCCAGCAGTGAATCGGCAGGGAGACCCTTCAATCAGCCCCAGCATTTT. Translating gives CASSESAGRPFNQPQHF.